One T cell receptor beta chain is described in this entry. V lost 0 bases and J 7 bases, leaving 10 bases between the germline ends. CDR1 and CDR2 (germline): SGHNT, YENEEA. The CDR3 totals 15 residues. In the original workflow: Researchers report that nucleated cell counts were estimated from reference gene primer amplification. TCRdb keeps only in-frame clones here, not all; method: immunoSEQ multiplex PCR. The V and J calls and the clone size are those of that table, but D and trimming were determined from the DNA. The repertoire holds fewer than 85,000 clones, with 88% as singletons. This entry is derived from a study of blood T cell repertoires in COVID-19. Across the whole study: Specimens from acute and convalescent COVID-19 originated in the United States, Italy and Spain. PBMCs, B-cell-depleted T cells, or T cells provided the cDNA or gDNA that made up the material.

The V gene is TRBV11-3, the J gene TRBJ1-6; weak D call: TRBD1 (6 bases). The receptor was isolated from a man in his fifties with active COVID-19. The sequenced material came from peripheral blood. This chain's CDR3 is CASSLDVRGNSPLHF. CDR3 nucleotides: TGTGCCAGCAGCTTAGATGTGAGGGGGAATTCACCCCTCCACTTT.